The 4 T cell receptor beta chains reported below all come from one sample, sequenced in a study of identical twins. MiXCR was run by TCRdb on the 5' RACE reads, yielding one entry per CDR3 protein. The table shows around 290,000 distinct CDR3 sequences, with around 9.7% occurring only once. The same data also went into a second study, on yellow fever vaccine responses in identical twins.

The sequenced material came from CD8+ T cells sorted from blood. The receptor source for this set is a young woman in good health.

This clonotype appeared many times. The chain combines TRBV24-1 with TRBJ2-2, with D possibly being TRBD1 (6 bases). This CDR3 comprises 16 residues. Germline loops: CDR1 KGHDR, CDR2 SFDVKD. Trimming stripped 0 bases from V and 4 bases from J, with 11 bases between. This CDR3 is CATSDLLGQITGELFF. The CDR3 nucleotides are TGTGCCACCAGTGATTTGTTAGGACAGATCACCGGGGAGCTGTTTTTT.

The chain is built from TRBV4-3 and TRBJ2-1; the match to TRBD2 covers 8 bases. Germline V gene lookup returns CDR1 LGHNA and CDR2 YSLEER. The CDR3 has 17 amino acids. The V segment lost 0 bases and the J segment 4 bases; nucleotides outside the gene matches: 8. CDR3 region: CASSQDRGSGIYNEQFF. CDR3 DNA sequence: TGCGCCAGCAGCCAAGATCGTGGTAGCGGGATATACAATGAGCAGTTCTTC.

The chain has TRBV28 and TRBJ2-4, with a weak D call TRBD2 (5 bases). Germline V CDR1 and CDR2: MDHEN, SYDVKM. The germline V and J ends were trimmed by 6 bases and 9 bases, with 18 bases remaining between them. The CDR3 loop spans 14 amino acids. The CDR3 sequence is CASSPGSTEVIQYF. Written as DNA, the CDR3 is TGTGCCAGCAGCCCGGGATCAACAGAGGTCATTCAGTACTTC.

The sample holds a few counts of this clonotype. The chain recombines TRBV20-1 with TRBJ2-5; D perhaps matches TRBD2 (6 bases). The V gene lost 0 bases and the J gene lost 5 bases, with 16 bases spanning the gap. This CDR3 has 15 residues. Germline CDR1 is DFQATT and CDR2 is SNEGSKA (reference sequence). The CDR3 nucleotides read TGCAGTGCTAGAGATCTTGGGACTGGCTGGGAGACCCAGTACTTC. The encoded protein is CSARDLGTGWETQYF.